The rows below give T cell receptor beta chains drawn from one sample of a study of early T cells in non-severe SARS-CoV-2 infection. TCRdb reprocessed the 5' RACE reads with MiXCR, giving one entry per CDR3 protein. The sample consists of about 18,000 distinct CDR3 sequences, 4.5% to 6.5% of them appearing once. Sequencing was done on a sample of whole blood. Receptor source: an adult who was a healthcare worker with PCR-confirmed SARS-CoV-2 infection or an uninfected control (not recorded which). CDR3s include the opening cysteine and the closing phenylalanine or tryptophan. D genes are given only for firm matches. A row's size may be missing; if present it is once, few, many or a size class.

clone_size: few
j_call: TRBJ2-2
v_call: TRBV29-1
d_call: .
cdr3_aa: CSMTRGTGELFF
cdr3_nt: TGCAGCATGACTAGAGGGACCGGGGAGCTGTTTTTT

clone_size: many
j_call: TRBJ1-2
v_call: TRBV20-1
d_call: .
cdr3_aa: CSARTTGYGYTF
cdr3_nt: TGCAGTGCTAGAACAACAGGGTATGGCTACACCTTC

clone_size: few
j_call: TRBJ1-2
v_call: TRBV12-3/TRBV12-4
d_call: TRBD1
cdr3_aa: CASSTGARGYTF
cdr3_nt: TGTGCCAGCAGTACAGGGGCCCGTGGCTACACCTTC

clone_size: many
j_call: TRBJ1-6
v_call: TRBV30
d_call: .
cdr3_aa: CAWSGQLNSPLHF
cdr3_nt: TGTGCCTGGAGTGGGCAGCTTAATTCACCCCTCCACTTT

clone_size: many
j_call: TRBJ2-3
v_call: TRBV28
d_call: TRBD2
cdr3_aa: CASSLPSGNTDTQYF
cdr3_nt: TGTGCCAGCAGTTTACCTAGCGGGAACACAGATACGCAGTATTTT

clone_size: many
j_call: TRBJ2-2
v_call: TRBV7-6
d_call: .
cdr3_aa: CASSSGSLANTGELFF
cdr3_nt: TGTGCCAGCAGCTCCGGGAGCTTGGCGAACACCGGGGAGCTGTTTTTT

clone_size: many
j_call: TRBJ2-7
v_call: TRBV3-1
d_call: TRBD1
cdr3_aa: CASSHPGQGYEQYF
cdr3_nt: TGTGCCAGCAGCCACCCGGGACAGGGGTACGAGCAGTACTTC

clone_size: many
j_call: TRBJ1-1
v_call: TRBV6-6
d_call: .
cdr3_aa: CASRPTPGNTEAFF
cdr3_nt: TGTGCCAGCAGACCCACGCCGGGGAACACTGAAGCTTTCTTT

clone_size: few
j_call: TRBJ2-6
v_call: TRBV20-1
d_call: TRBD1
cdr3_aa: CSARPDRGRLSGANVLTF
cdr3_nt: TGCAGTGCTAGACCCGACAGGGGGCGGTTGTCTGGGGCCAACGTCCTGACTTTC

clone_size: many
j_call: TRBJ2-6
v_call: TRBV28
d_call: TRBD1
cdr3_aa: CASSLSGQGDSGANVLTF
cdr3_nt: TGTGCCAGCAGTTTATCCGGGCAGGGGGACTCTGGGGCCAACGTCCTGACTTTC

clone_size: many
j_call: TRBJ2-1
v_call: TRBV5-4
d_call: .
cdr3_aa: CASSLVPSEEQFF
cdr3_nt: TGTGCCAGCAGCTTGGTTCCTAGCGAGGAGCAGTTCTTC

clone_size: many
j_call: TRBJ1-1
v_call: TRBV7-9
d_call: .
cdr3_aa: CASSSPDVVKGTEAFF
cdr3_nt: TGTGCCAGCAGCTCCCCGGATGTCGTCAAGGGGACTGAAGCTTTCTTT

clone_size: .
j_call: TRBJ2-1
v_call: TRBV7-8
d_call: TRBD2
cdr3_aa: CASSSYSGGNYNEQFF
cdr3_nt: TGTGCCAGCAGCTCCTATAGCGGGGGTAATTACAATGAGCAGTTCTTC

clone_size: many
j_call: TRBJ2-3
v_call: TRBV20-1
d_call: TRBD2
cdr3_aa: CSAKGLAISTDTQYF
cdr3_nt: TGCAGTGCTAAAGGACTAGCGATTAGCACAGATACGCAGTATTTT

clone_size: medium-sized
j_call: TRBJ1-5
v_call: TRBV30
d_call: .
cdr3_aa: CAWSVPRTESNQPQHF
cdr3_nt: TGTGCCTGGAGTGTACCCAGGACAGAATCTAATCAGCCCCAGCATTTT

clone_size: many
j_call: TRBJ2-1
v_call: TRBV20-1
d_call: TRBD2
cdr3_aa: CSARERENEQFF
cdr3_nt: TGCAGTGCTAGAGAGCGGGAGAATGAGCAGTTCTTC

clone_size: few
j_call: TRBJ2-1
v_call: TRBV12-3/TRBV12-4
d_call: TRBD2
cdr3_aa: CASTAGGTARQFF
cdr3_nt: TGTGCCAGCACGGCGGGAGGGACCGCCAGGCAGTTCTTC

clone_size: many
j_call: TRBJ2-7
v_call: TRBV19
d_call: .
cdr3_aa: CASSPGPYEQYF
cdr3_nt: TGTGCCAGTAGCCCGGGACCCTACGAGCAGTACTTC

clone_size: .
j_call: TRBJ2-7
v_call: TRBV30
d_call: TRBD1
cdr3_aa: CAWRPGTGFSYEQYF
cdr3_nt: TGTGCCTGGAGACCCGGGACAGGGTTTTCGTACGAGCAGTACTTC

clone_size: many
j_call: TRBJ2-3
v_call: TRBV4-2
d_call: TRBD2
cdr3_aa: CASSHAGLAGDGDTQYF
cdr3_nt: TGTGCCAGCAGCCATGCAGGACTAGCGGGAGACGGGGATACGCAGTATTTT

clone_size: many
j_call: TRBJ2-7
v_call: TRBV20-1
d_call: .
cdr3_aa: CSARGRELDPYEQYF
cdr3_nt: TGCAGTGCTAGAGGGCGGGAACTCGATCCCTACGAGCAGTACTTC

clone_size: many
j_call: TRBJ2-5
v_call: TRBV11-3
d_call: .
cdr3_aa: CASTKTGEQSYYQETQYF
cdr3_nt: TGTGCCAGCACCAAAACGGGCGAACAGAGCTATTACCAAGAGACCCAGTACTTC

clone_size: many
j_call: TRBJ2-3
v_call: TRBV20-1
d_call: .
cdr3_aa: CSARGLRSPDTQYF
cdr3_nt: TGCAGTGCTAGAGGCCTACGTAGTCCAGATACGCAGTATTTT

clone_size: many
j_call: TRBJ2-1
v_call: TRBV7-9
d_call: .
cdr3_aa: CASPRGGGHEQFF
cdr3_nt: TGTGCCAGCCCAAGGGGAGGGGGCCATGAGCAGTTCTTC

clone_size: many
j_call: TRBJ1-2
v_call: TRBV28
d_call: .
cdr3_aa: CASSPQDGYYGYTF
cdr3_nt: TGTGCCAGCAGTCCACAGGACGGTTACTATGGCTACACCTTC

clone_size: .
j_call: TRBJ2-1
v_call: TRBV11-3
d_call: .
cdr3_aa: CASSLFPGDYNEQFF
cdr3_nt: TGTGCCAGCAGCTTATTCCCAGGGGACTACAATGAGCAGTTCTTC

clone_size: .
j_call: TRBJ2-1
v_call: TRBV7-3
d_call: .
cdr3_aa: CASSLYLSNEQFF
cdr3_nt: TGTGCCAGCAGCTTATATCTCAGCAATGAGCAGTTCTTC

clone_size: many
j_call: TRBJ2-5
v_call: TRBV28
d_call: TRBD2
cdr3_aa: CASSLGYGGGSRRGETQYF
cdr3_nt: TGTGCCAGCAGTTTAGGCTACGGTGGCGGGAGTAGGAGAGGAGAGACCCAGTACTTC

clone_size: many
j_call: TRBJ2-7
v_call: TRBV7-9
d_call: TRBD2
cdr3_aa: CASSFNSGRALEQYF
cdr3_nt: TGTGCCAGCAGCTTCAACAGCGGGAGGGCTCTCGAGCAGTACTTC

clone_size: few
j_call: TRBJ2-1
v_call: TRBV20-1
d_call: .
cdr3_aa: CSGMGGDRDEQFF
cdr3_nt: TGCAGTGGGATGGGGGGAGATAGAGATGAGCAGTTCTTC

clone_size: few
j_call: TRBJ2-1
v_call: TRBV6-5
d_call: TRBD2
cdr3_aa: CASSSWTSGDYNEQFF
cdr3_nt: TGTGCCAGCAGTTCCTGGACTAGCGGGGATTACAATGAGCAGTTCTTC

clone_size: .
j_call: TRBJ2-1
v_call: TRBV7-9
d_call: .
cdr3_aa: CASSRAHNEQFF
cdr3_nt: TGTGCCAGCAGCCGGGCGCATAATGAGCAGTTCTTC

clone_size: medium-sized
j_call: TRBJ2-5
v_call: TRBV10-2
d_call: .
cdr3_aa: CASSGGREETQYF
cdr3_nt: TGCGCCAGCAGTGGGGGACGGGAAGAGACCCAGTACTTC

clone_size: .
j_call: TRBJ2-5
v_call: TRBV12-3/TRBV12-4
d_call: .
cdr3_aa: CASSLKQETQYF
cdr3_nt: TGTGCCAGCAGTTTGAAACAAGAGACCCAGTACTTC

clone_size: many
j_call: TRBJ2-1
v_call: TRBV5-1
d_call: .
cdr3_aa: CASSFNAAGNEQFF
cdr3_nt: TGCGCCAGCAGCTTCAATGCAGCGGGCAATGAGCAGTTCTTC

clone_size: many
j_call: TRBJ2-2
v_call: TRBV29-1
d_call: TRBD2
cdr3_aa: CSARGLAFTGELFF
cdr3_nt: TGCAGCGCTCGGGGACTAGCCTTCACCGGGGAGCTGTTTTTT

clone_size: many
j_call: TRBJ2-5
v_call: TRBV14
d_call: .
cdr3_aa: CASSQVKSIQETQYF
cdr3_nt: TGTGCCAGCAGCCAAGTGAAGTCGATCCAAGAGACCCAGTACTTC

clone_size: few
j_call: TRBJ2-1
v_call: TRBV21-1
d_call: .
cdr3_aa: CASSMAAGGPNEQFF
cdr3_nt: TGTGCCAGCAGCATGGCGGCGGGAGGGCCCAATGAGCAGTTCTTC

clone_size: medium-sized
j_call: TRBJ2-1
v_call: TRBV20-1
d_call: .
cdr3_aa: CSATDGRRSSYNEQFF
cdr3_nt: TGCAGTGCTACGGACGGCCGTAGGAGCTCCTACAATGAGCAGTTCTTC

clone_size: many
j_call: TRBJ2-1
v_call: TRBV6-5
d_call: .
cdr3_aa: CASSYLTGTNEQFF
cdr3_nt: TGTGCCAGCAGTTACTTAACAGGGACTAATGAGCAGTTCTTC

clone_size: many
j_call: TRBJ2-7
v_call: TRBV29-1
d_call: .
cdr3_aa: CSVEGRGSSSYEQYF
cdr3_nt: TGCAGCGTTGAGGGGAGAGGGTCCTCCTCCTACGAGCAGTACTTC

clone_size: medium-sized
j_call: TRBJ2-7
v_call: TRBV7-2
d_call: .
cdr3_aa: CASSDRRYEQYF
cdr3_nt: TGTGCCAGCAGCGACAGGAGGTACGAGCAGTACTTC

clone_size: few
j_call: TRBJ1-1
v_call: TRBV5-1
d_call: .
cdr3_aa: CASSLQLMNTEAFF
cdr3_nt: TGCGCCAGCTCTCTTCAGCTCATGAACACTGAAGCTTTCTTT

clone_size: many
j_call: TRBJ2-1
v_call: TRBV5-1
d_call: .
cdr3_aa: CASSEAASSYNEQFF
cdr3_nt: TGCGCCAGCAGTGAAGCCGCGAGCTCCTACAATGAGCAGTTCTTC

clone_size: many
j_call: TRBJ1-1
v_call: TRBV18
d_call: .
cdr3_aa: CASSPAVNTEAFF
cdr3_nt: TGTGCCAGCTCACCGGCGGTGAACACTGAAGCTTTCTTT

clone_size: .
j_call: TRBJ2-3
v_call: TRBV20-1
d_call: .
cdr3_aa: CSARVRDTQYF
cdr3_nt: TGCAGTGCTAGAGTTAGAGATACGCAGTATTTT

clone_size: many
j_call: TRBJ2-7
v_call: TRBV7-2
d_call: TRBD2
cdr3_aa: CASSLGTSGFSYEQYF
cdr3_nt: TGTGCCAGCAGCTTAGGGACTAGCGGCTTCTCCTACGAGCAGTACTTC

clone_size: many
j_call: TRBJ2-6
v_call: TRBV6-1
d_call: .
cdr3_aa: CASSEGGSGANVLTF
cdr3_nt: TGTGCCAGCAGTGAAGGGGGCTCTGGGGCCAACGTCCTGACTTTC

clone_size: few
j_call: TRBJ1-1
v_call: TRBV11-2
d_call: .
cdr3_aa: CASSLGGNTEAFF
cdr3_nt: TGTGCCAGCAGCTTAGGAGGAAACACTGAAGCTTTCTTT

clone_size: many
j_call: TRBJ2-3
v_call: TRBV7-3
d_call: .
cdr3_aa: CASSFGGDTDTQYF
cdr3_nt: TGTGCCAGCAGCTTCGGGGGAGACACAGATACGCAGTATTTT